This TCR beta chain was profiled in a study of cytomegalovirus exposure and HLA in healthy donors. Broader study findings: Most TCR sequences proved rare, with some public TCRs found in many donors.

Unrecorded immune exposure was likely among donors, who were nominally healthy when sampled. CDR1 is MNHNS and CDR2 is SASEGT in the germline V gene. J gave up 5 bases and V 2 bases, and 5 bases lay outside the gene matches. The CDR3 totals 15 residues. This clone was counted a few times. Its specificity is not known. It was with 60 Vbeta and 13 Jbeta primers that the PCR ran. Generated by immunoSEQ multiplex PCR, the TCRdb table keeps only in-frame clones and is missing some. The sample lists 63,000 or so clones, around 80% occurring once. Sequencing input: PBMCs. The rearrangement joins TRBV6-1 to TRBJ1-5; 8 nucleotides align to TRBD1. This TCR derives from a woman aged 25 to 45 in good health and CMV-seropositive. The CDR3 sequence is CASSEQGARDQPQHF. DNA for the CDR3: TGTGCCAGCAGTGAACAGGGGGCGCGGGATCAGCCCCAGCATTTT.